The next 30 T cell receptor gamma chains were all read from a single sample in a study of γδ T cells in repeated Plasmodium falciparum infection. TCRdb applied CATT to the multiplex PCR reads for clone calling. This table holds some 32,000 gamma-chain clones, 1.4% found once. Bulk repertoires came from Vgamma9/Vdelta2+ or Vdelta2-negative gammadelta T cells flow-sorted from PBMC. The sequenced sample consisted of gamma-delta T cells from blood. The receptor set was obtained from a pool of human donors (malaria-infected and uninfected, not separated).

Many counts were recorded for this clone. The rearrangement uses TRGV4 and TRGJ1 or TRGJ2. The ends lost 4 bases at V and 4 bases at J; junction bases unmatched: 4. The germline CDR1 and CDR2 sequences are EGSTGY and YDSYTSSV. The CDR3 totals 12 residues. In nucleotides, the CDR3 is TGTGCCACCTGGGAACAGTATTATAAGAAACTCTTT. Translating gives CATWEQYYKKLF.

This clone was seen many times. The chain uses TRGV8 and TRGJ1 or TRGJ2. TCRdb records no J gene; here it was assigned by comparing the DNA to germline. Germline V CDR1 and CDR2: VENAVY, YDSYNSRV. This CDR3 has 12 amino acids. V lost 6 bases to trimming and J lost 2 bases; unmatched junction nucleotides: 4. CDR3 region: CATWIYYYKKLF. The CDR3 region has the DNA TGTGCCACCTGGATCTATTATTATAAGAAACTCTTT.

This clone showed up many times. TCRdb's entry gives the protein of a much larger clone, which mismatches this DNA's translation at residue 4, likely from a read error; the protein reported here is translated from the DNA. CDR3 nucleotide sequence: TGTGCCACCCGGGATAGCCCTTATAAGAAACTCTTT. Its translation: CATRDSPYKKLF. The chain recombines TRGV8 with TRGJ1 or TRGJ2. CDR1 and CDR2 (germline): VENAVY, YDSYNSRV. This CDR3 is 12 amino acids long.

This clone appeared a few times. The TCRdb protein comes from a much larger clone and disagrees with this DNA's translation at residue 13, likely due to a read error; the protein given here is derived from the DNA. The rearrangement uses TRGV9 and TRGJP. Here the J gene was assigned by germline matching of the DNA, as TCRdb has none. The CDR3 covers 17 residues. Germline-derived CDR1 and CDR2 are GITISATS and ISYDGTV (reference sequence). CDR3 sequence (DNA): TGTGCCTTGTGGGAGGCTACTTTAGAGTTGGGCAAAGAAATCAAGGTATTT. It is translated as CALWEATLELGKEIKVF.

This clone was recorded many times. This DNA's translation differs at residue 11 from TCRdb's protein, which comes from a much larger clone; a read error is likely, and the protein shown is translated from the DNA. The gene calls are TRGV9 and TRGJP. Germline lookup yields CDR1 GITISATS and CDR2 ISYDGTV (reference sequence). The length of the CDR3 is 16 residues. The CDR3 region is CALWAIQELGEKIKVF. The CDR3 DNA reads as TGTGCCTTGTGGGCCATCCAAGAGTTGGGCGAAAAAATCAAGGTATTT.

A note on this clone: TCRdb's entry gives the protein of a much larger clone, which mismatches this DNA's translation at residue 3, likely from a read error; the protein reported here is translated from the DNA. V is TRGV4 and J is TRGJ1 or TRGJ2. The J gene, left out of TCRdb, was set here by checking the DNA against germline. Germline CDR1 EGSTGY, CDR2 YDSYTSSV. The CDR3 runs 11 residues. CDR3 sequence reads: CAIWDGPKKLF. The CDR3 DNA reads as TGTGCCATCTGGGATGGGCCCAAGAAACTCTTT.

This clone has ten or more counts. This likely reflects a read error, since a far larger clone is one base away. The identical CDR3 is also encoded by other nucleotide sequences in the sample. TRGV9 is the V gene, and the J gene was not called. This CDR3 comprises 11 residues. Per germline, CDR1 GITISATS and CDR2 ISYDGTV (reference sequence). This CDR3 reads CALWEERKKLF. The DNA for the CDR3 is TGTGCCTTGTGGGAGGAACGTAAAAAACTCTTT.

In this sample, this clone turned up many times. DNA and listed protein disagree at residue 8, so the protein shown here was translated from the DNA. The chain joins TRGV2 to TRGJ1 or TRGJ2. This CDR3 is 14 amino acids long. CDR1 and CDR2 (germline): EGSNGY, YDSYNSKV. V was pared by 1 base and J by 6 bases, with 9 bases of the junction left unmatched. DNA for the CDR3: TGTGCCACCTGGGACGGCCTGTGTGGTTATAAGAAACTCTTT. Translation: CATWDGLCGYKKLF.

As regards this clone: The TCRdb protein, from a much larger clone, departs from this DNA's translation at residue 7, likely by read error; the protein shown derives from the DNA. The chain employs TRGV3 and TRGJ1 or TRGJ2. TCRdb does not report a J gene; here it was assigned by matching the DNA to germline references. The germline V gene has CDR1 VTNTFY and CDR2 YDVSTARD (reference sequence). The V gene end was trimmed by 0 bases and the J gene end by 4 bases; junction bases not matched to a gene: 6. This CDR3 is 14 amino acids long. The CDR3 sequence is CATWDRHQYYKKLF. DNA for the CDR3: TGTGCCACCTGGGACAGGCACCAATATTATAAGAAACTCTTT.

Comment on this clone: A far larger clone is only one base removed, so a read error is likely. Other DNA variants within this sample encode the same CDR3. The chain couples TRGV4 to TRGJ1 or TRGJ2. The CDR3 extends over 13 amino acids. CDR1 and CDR2 (germline): EGSTGY, YDSYTSSV. CDR3 in DNA: TGTGCCACCTGGGTGGACGGTTATTATAAAAAACTCTTT. Its protein is CATWVDGYYKKLF.

Notes on this clone: A far more abundant clone sits one base away, making this likely a read error. Other DNA sequences in this specimen translate into the identical CDR3. The V gene is TRGV4, the J gene TRGJ1 or TRGJ2. Germline CDR1 reads EGSTGY; CDR2 reads YDSYTSSV. The CDR3 runs to 12 residues. CDR3 sequence: CATWDGNYKKLF. CDR3 sequence (DNA): TGTGCCACCTGGGATGGGAACTATAAGAAGCTCTTT.

This clone was detected many times. TCRdb lists the protein of a much larger clone for this DNA, which differs at residue 7, so this is likely a read error; the protein given here is translated from the DNA itself. The chain couples TRGV9 to TRGJP2. As TCRdb names no J gene, one was assigned here on the basis of a DNA match to germline. The CDR3 totals 16 residues. V lost 0 bases, J lost 3 bases, and 7 bases stayed unmatched. Germline CDR1 is GITISATS and CDR2 is ISYDGTV (reference sequence). The CDR3 DNA is TGTGCCTTGTGGGAGGTGCGGGGGGGTAGTGATTGGATCAAGACGTTT. This encodes CALWEVRGGSDWIKTF.

This clone was detected only a few times. The mismatch at residue 11 between this DNA's translation and the TCRdb protein of a much larger clone likely reflects a read error; the protein shown is translated from the DNA. The gene calls are TRGV4 and TRGJ1 or TRGJ2. In the absence of a J gene in TCRdb, the DNA was matched to germline to assign it here. Germline values: CDR1 EGSTGY, CDR2 YDSYTSSV. The CDR3 contains 14 residues. The CDR3 sequence: CATWDELDYYRKLF. The CDR3 nucleotides are TGTGCCACCTGGGATGAATTGGATTATTATAGGAAACTCTTT.

Remarks on this clone: The protein in TCRdb stems from a much larger clone and differs at residue 3 from this DNA's translation, likely a read error; here the protein is translated from the DNA. The chain uses TRGV9 and TRGJ1 or TRGJ2. This CDR3 has 13 amino acids. Germline loops: CDR1 GITISATS, CDR2 ISYDGTV (reference sequence). The CDR3 DNA sequence: TGTGCCTCGTGGGAAGAAAATTATTATAAGAAACTCTTT. It is translated as CASWEENYYKKLF.

Many counts were recorded for this clone. TCRdb shows a much larger clone's protein in place of this DNA's translation, and the two differ at residue 9, likely through a read error; the protein shown is translated from the DNA. The chain links TRGV9 to TRGJ1 or TRGJ2. Here the J gene was assigned by germline matching of the DNA, as TCRdb has none. CDR1 and CDR2 (germline): GITISATS, ISYDGTV (reference sequence). The CDR3 length is 15 residues. Unmatched junction bases numbered 16, after V lost 0 bases and J lost 11 bases. The CDR3 DNA is TGTGCCTTGTGGGAGGTGTCGGAGGGAGGGCCGGAGAAACTCTTT. Protein sequence: CALWEVSEGGPEKLF.

This clone showed up many times. The protein held in TCRdb is that of a much larger clone and does not match this DNA's translation at residue 14, likely because of a read error; the protein shown is translated from the DNA. The V call is TRGV9, the J call TRGJP1. As TCRdb names no J gene, one was assigned here on the basis of a DNA match to germline. The germline V gene encodes CDR1 GITISATS and CDR2 ISYDGTV (reference sequence). V shed 2 bases and J 15 bases; nucleotides not matched to a gene: 18. The CDR3 sequence is 15 residues long. CDR3 DNA: TGTGCCTTGTGGGAGGATCGGTTGGGCAAAAAAATCAAGATATTT. Its protein product is CALWEDRLGKKIKIF.

A note on this clone: Given a far larger clone just one base away, this is likely a sequencing read error. The identical CDR3 is also encoded by other nucleotide sequences in the sample. Called V gene: TRGV9; the J gene was not called. Germline V gives CDR1 GITISATS, CDR2 ISYDGTV (reference sequence). This CDR3 region has 18 residues. The CDR3 nucleotides read TGTGCCTTGTGGGAGGTACAACAATTAGGCGATAATTATTATAAGAAACTCTTC. Protein sequence: CALWEVQQLGDNYYKKLF.

In this sample, this clone turned up a few times. For this DNA, TCRdb reports the protein of a much larger clone, which diverges at residue 8, most likely from a read error; the protein presented here is translated directly from the DNA. The chain joins TRGV4 to TRGJP1. The J gene, missing from TCRdb, was assigned here through DNA to germline matching. V shed 5 bases and J 9 bases; nucleotides not matched to a gene: 9. CDR1 is EGSTGY and CDR2 is YDSYTSSV in the germline V gene. The CDR3 is made up of 13 amino acids. The CDR3: CATWGHISWFKIF. The DNA for the CDR3 is TGTGCCACCTGGGGTCATATTAGTTGGTTCAAGATATTT.

This chain connects TRGV4 to TRGJ1 or TRGJ2. TCRdb gives no J gene; it was assigned here by matching the DNA to germline. The junction had 16 bases not matched to a gene; V was cut back by 6 bases and J by 8 bases. Germline CDR1 and CDR2: EGSTGY and YDSYTSSV. The CDR3 spans 14 residues. The DNA for the CDR3 is TGTGCCACCTGGATCCCTATATATTCTAATAAGAAACTCTTT. This encodes CATWIPIYSNKKLF.

This clone was detected many times. It may be a read error: a sequence one base away is much more abundant. V gene TRGV9 combines with J gene TRGJ1 or TRGJ2. The germline gives CDR1 GITISATS, CDR2 ISYDGTV (reference sequence). The CDR3 spans 16 residues. The ends lost 0 bases at V and 3 bases at J; junction bases unmatched: 11. The CDR3 sequence: CALWEVQPNSYYKKLF. The DNA of the CDR3 is TGTGCCTTGTGGGAGGTGCAACCCAATAGTTATTATAAGAAACTCTTT.

This clone was detected ten times or more. TCRdb attributes to this sequence the protein of a much larger clone, which differs from the DNA translation at residue 6; a read error is likely, and the protein displayed is translated from the DNA. The chain has TRGV9 and TRGJ1 or TRGJ2. Assignment of the J gene here rests on matching the DNA to germline, because TCRdb gives none. V lost 2 bases, J lost 7 bases, and 11 bases stayed unmatched. The CDR3 is made up of 14 amino acids. Per germline, CDR1 GITISATS and CDR2 ISYDGTV (reference sequence). In DNA, the CDR3 is TGTGCCTTGTGGGAGGCGCGGGTGGAGTATAAGAAACTCTTT. Translation: CALWEARVEYKKLF.

This clone was seen a handful of times. The mismatch at residue 9 between this DNA's translation and the TCRdb protein of a much larger clone likely reflects a read error; the protein shown is translated from the DNA. This chain uses TRGV2 with TRGJP2. The J gene, left out of TCRdb, was set here by checking the DNA against germline. Germline CDR1 is EGSNGY and CDR2 is YDSYNSKV. V lost 0 bases and J lost 12; bases outside the gene matches: 7. The CDR3 sequence is 13 residues long. CDR3 in amino acids: CATWDGRDGIKTF. CDR3 nucleotide sequence: TGTGCCACCTGGGACGGGCGGGATGGGATCAAGACGTTT.

Turning to this clone: TCRdb has a much larger clone's protein, which differs at residue 9 from the translation of this DNA, likely because of a read error; what is shown is the protein translated from the DNA. The chain combines TRGV9 with TRGJP. The J gene is absent in TCRdb and was assigned here via DNA matching to germline. CDR3 length: 17 residues. CDR1 is GITISATS, CDR2 ISYDGTV, per germline (reference sequence). CDR3 nucleotides: TGTGCCTTGTGGGAGGGAAATCAAGGGTTGGGCAAAAAAATCAAGGTATTT. Its translation is CALWEGNQGLGKKIKVF.

This clone was counted at least ten times. This DNA's translation differs at residue 13 from TCRdb's protein, which comes from a much larger clone; a read error is likely, and the protein shown is translated from the DNA. This chain uses TRGV9 with TRGJP. Germline lookup yields CDR1 GITISATS and CDR2 ISYDGTV (reference sequence). The CDR3 totals 16 residues. CDR3 in DNA: TGTGCCTTGTGGGAGGCCCCGAAGTTGGGCAAAAAAACCAAGGTATTT. Translated, it gives CALWEAPKLGKKTKVF.

About this clone itself: The TCRdb protein, from a much larger clone, departs from this DNA's translation at residue 9, likely by read error; the protein shown derives from the DNA. This chain links TRGV9 with TRGJ1 or TRGJ2. The J gene is not listed in TCRdb, so it was assigned here from a DNA match to germline. Looked up from germline, CDR1 is GITISATS and CDR2 is ISYDGTV (reference sequence). The CDR3 covers 13 residues. The CDR3 region is CALWDPNYCKKLF. In DNA, the CDR3 is TGTGCCTTGTGGGATCCGAATTATTGTAAGAAACTCTTT.

This clone was detected many times. Other nucleotide sequences from this sample produce the same CDR3. The gene calls are TRGV4 and TRGJ1 or TRGJ2. Germline CDR1 and CDR2: EGSTGY and YDSYTSSV. J lost 3 bases, V lost 1 base, and 3 bases had no gene match. This CDR3 is 13 amino acids long. The CDR3 region is CATWDGGYYKKLF. The CDR3 DNA reads TGTGCCACCTGGGATGGAGGTTATTATAAGAAACTCTTT.

This clone was detected many times. The protein in TCRdb stems from a much larger clone and differs at residue 3 from this DNA's translation, likely a read error; here the protein is translated from the DNA. The chain carries TRGV9 and TRGJ1 or TRGJ2. Since TCRdb gives no J gene, matching the DNA to germline was used here to assign it. Germline loops: CDR1 GITISATS, CDR2 ISYDGTV (reference sequence). The CDR3 has 11 residues. The CDR3 DNA follows: TGTGCCTCGTGGGAGATTCGTAAGAAACTCTTT. This encodes CASWEIRKKLF.

This clone showed up many times. The protein TCRdb gives is from a much larger clone and does not agree with this DNA's translation at residue 3, likely a read error; the protein shown here comes from the DNA. The V gene is TRGV3, the J gene TRGJ1 or TRGJ2. TCRdb is silent on the J gene; assignment here came from matching the DNA to germline. This CDR3 has 14 residues. Germline values: CDR1 VTNTFY, CDR2 YDVSTARD (reference sequence). The CDR3 loop reads CAIWDSPGGYKKLF. CDR3 in DNA: TGTGCCATCTGGGACAGTCCGGGGGGTTATAAGAAACTCTTT.

In the case of this clone: TCRdb's listed protein matches a much larger clone and diverges from this DNA's translation at residue 4, likely through a read error; the protein shown comes from the DNA. V and J are TRGV9 and TRGJ1 or TRGJ2. Because TCRdb records no J gene, it was assigned here through a match of the DNA to germline. Germline-derived CDR1 and CDR2 are GITISATS and ISYDGTV (reference sequence). CDR3 length equals 13 residues. The CDR3 is CALRERLYYKKLF. The CDR3 nucleotides read TGTGCCTTGCGGGAGCGCCTTTATTATAAGAAACTCTTT.

This clone was counted at least ten times. A read error is the likely source, as a far larger clone sits one nucleotide away. The same CDR3 is also encoded by other DNA sequences in this sample. The chain is built from TRGV9 and TRGJ1 or TRGJ2. TCRdb carries no J gene annotation; the J gene was assigned here by matching the DNA with germline. With V trimmed by 2 bases and J by 4 bases, 5 bases remained unmatched. The CDR3 extends over 13 amino acids. Germline assignment: CDR1 GITISATS and CDR2 ISYDGTV (reference sequence). In DNA, the CDR3 is TGTGCCTTGTGGGAGGCTCGCTATTATAAGAAACTCTTT. Translating gives CALWEARYYKKLF.